The 15 T cell receptor beta chains reported below all come from one sample, sequenced in a study of blood T cell repertoires in COVID-19. Profiling relied on immunoSEQ multiplex PCR, and the TCRdb table lists in-frame clones only, not all of them. The sample has under 300,000 clones, roughly nine tenths seen once. The sequenced sample consisted of PBMCs or T cells enriched from blood (not recorded which). These receptors all stem from a woman aged 55-70 years who had recovered from COVID-19.

The rearrangement links TRBV20-1 to TRBJ2-3; 7 bases align to TRBD1. The CDR3 totals 14 residues. The V segment lost 3 bases and the J segment 1 base; nucleotides outside the gene matches: 4. Germline V gives CDR1 DFQATT, CDR2 SNEGSKA (reference sequence). The CDR3 protein is CSASSGQGTDTQYF. DNA of the CDR3: TGCAGTGCTAGTTCCGGACAGGGCACAGATACGCAGTATTTT.

This clone appeared once. V is TRBV29-1 and J is TRBJ2-3; D is perhaps TRBD1 (8 bases). Trimming cost V 4 bases and J 1 base, with 21 bases left between them. The CDR3 is made up of 17 amino acids. Germline values: CDR1 SQVTM, CDR2 ANQGSEA. The CDR3 here is CSVVHPGQGGGTDTQYF. The CDR3 DNA follows: TGCAGCGTTGTCCATCCTGGACAGGGAGGGGGCACAGATACGCAGTATTTT.

The chain is built from TRBV7-9 and TRBJ1-1; no reliable D call. The V gene lost 7 bases and the J gene lost 7 bases, with 13 bases spanning the gap. The CDR3 runs to 12 residues. Germline CDR1 reads SEHNR; CDR2 reads FQNEAQ (reference sequence). The CDR3 loop reads CASTPDTDEAFF. The CDR3 bases are TGTGCCAGCACCCCTGACACAGATGAAGCTTTCTTT.

The chain recombines TRBV10-1 with TRBJ2-2; a possible D gene is TRBD2 (5 bases). The V and J ends lost 2 bases and 7 bases respectively, with 5 bases between them. The length of the CDR3 is 12 residues. Germline CDR1 WNHNN, CDR2 SYGVQD (reference sequence). The CDR3, as DNA: TGCGCCAGCAGTGAGGCGGGCGGGGAGCTGTTTTTT. Protein: CASSEAGGELFF.

This clone was recorded a few times. The chain joins TRBV3-1 (or the pseudogene TRBV3-2) to TRBJ1-6; D is unclear. CDR1 is LGHDT, CDR2 YNNKEL, per germline (reference sequence). CDR3 length: 13 residues. V lost 1 base and J 6 bases, leaving 4 bases between the germline ends. In DNA, the CDR3 is TGTGCCAGCAGCCAAGTCGGTAATTCACCCCTCCACTTT. This gives the protein CASSQVGNSPLHF.

This clone showed up just once. The CDR3 spells CASSLREGSNQPQHF. DNA for the CDR3: TGTGCCAGTAGTTTAAGGGAGGGGAGCAATCAGCCCCAGCATTTT. J is TRBJ1-5 and V is TRBV19; D might be TRBD1 (5 bases). With 5 bases removed from V and 1 base from J, the gap between germline ends came to 12 bases. Germline-derived CDR1 and CDR2 are LNHDA and SQIVND (reference sequence). The CDR3 contains 15 residues.

This clone was detected only a few times. The chain recombines TRBV5-4 with TRBJ2-5; the match to TRBD1 covers 10 bases. Germline lookup yields CDR1 SGHNT and CDR2 YYREEE (reference sequence). V lost 0 bases and J lost 3; bases outside the gene matches: 5. There are 16 residues in the CDR3. The CDR3 loop is CASSLAFGQGEETQYF. Written as DNA, the CDR3 is TGTGCCAGCAGCTTGGCCTTCGGACAGGGGGAAGAGACCCAGTACTTC.

This chain joins TRBV27 and TRBJ2-7; possibly TRBD2 for D (6 bases). Germline V gene lookup returns CDR1 MNHEY and CDR2 SMNVEV (reference sequence). The CDR3 has 14 amino acids. Trimming took 8 bases from V and 7 from J, leaving 21 bases between them. CDR3 DNA sequence: TGTGCCAGCGGGCGAGCGGGCCCTGTCTTTGAGCAGTACTTC. Its protein is CASGRAGPVFEQYF.

V is TRBV10-2 and J is TRBJ1-6; 7 bases are a match to TRBD1. The CDR3 is 13 amino acids. Germline CDR1 reads WSHSY; CDR2 reads SAAADI. Unmatched junction bases numbered 2, after V lost 7 bases and J lost 5 bases. This chain's CDR3 is CASKTGNNSPLHF. The CDR3 bases are TGCGCCAGCAAGACAGGGAATAATTCACCCCTCCACTTT.

This CDR3 is CASSLRYSKSYEQYF. The CDR3, as DNA: TGCGCCAGCAGCTTGCGGTACTCCAAATCCTACGAGCAGTACTTC. This chain links TRBV5-1 with TRBJ2-7; D is unresolved. V was cut by 1 base and J by 1 base, with 12 bases left in between. Germline values: CDR1 SGHRS, CDR2 YFSETQ. This CDR3 spans 15 amino acids.

This chain uses TRBV19 with TRBJ1-5; D is perhaps TRBD1 (6 bases). Trimming took 4 bases from V and 9 from J, leaving 19 bases between them. CDR3 length: 15 amino acids. Germline V CDR1 and CDR2: LNHDA, SQIVND (reference sequence). The CDR3 region is CASSTPGHPRGPQHF. The CDR3 DNA reads as TGTGCCAGTAGTACCCCGGGACACCCCAGGGGGCCCCAGCATTTT.

The chain uses TRBV27 and TRBJ2-3; 7 bases agree with TRBD2. Germline V gene lookup returns CDR1 MNHEY and CDR2 SMNVEV (reference sequence). J was trimmed by 1 base and V by 5 bases; bases with no gene match: 9. The CDR3 is 16 amino acids. In nucleotides, the CDR3 is TGTGCCAGCAGTCCTAGGGGACTATCAGGCACAGATACGCAGTATTTT. Protein product: CASSPRGLSGTDTQYF.

The rearrangement uses TRBV19 and TRBJ2-5, with 7 positions matching TRBD2. J was trimmed by 1 base and V by 5 bases; bases with no gene match: 10. CDR1 is LNHDA, CDR2 SQIVND, per germline (reference sequence). This CDR3 is 16 amino acids long. CDR3 nucleotides: TGTGCCAGTAGTTCTGGGACTACAATCACCCAAGAGACCCAGTACTTC. It yields the protein CASSSGTTITQETQYF.

The V and J genes are TRBV28 and TRBJ2-7; unclear D gene. In germline, CDR1 is MDHEN, CDR2 SYDVKM. The CDR3 runs to 12 residues. The V and J ends lost 3 bases and 2 bases respectively, with 5 bases between them. The CDR3 is CASSLAPYEQYF. The CDR3 DNA reads TGTGCCAGCAGTTTGGCCCCCTACGAGCAGTACTTC.

Notes on this clone: At one of its ends the junction is not consistent with the germline gene, which may arise from a read error. The gene calls are TRBV18 and TRBJ2-7; 10 bases map to TRBD1. Germline assignment: CDR1 KGHSH and CDR2 LQKENI. The CDR3 consists of 15 residues. CDR3 coding DNA: TGTGCCAGCTCACCCGCCCGGGACAGGGGTTCCATTTTGGACTTC. This gives the protein CASSPARDRGSILDF.